A selection of T cell receptor beta chains follows, all from one sample in a study of PD-L1 blockade in urothelial cancer. Only in-frame clones appear in the TCRdb table, and some are missing; sequencing was by immunoSEQ multiplex PCR. The table records some 19,000 clones, about 85% of them present only once. The input for sequencing was PBMCs, taken around atezolizumab (anti-PD-L1) treatment. The source is a man in his fifties or sixties with urothelial cancer. Both conserved end residues are part of each CDR3. A D gene is named only where the DNA matches it firmly. Not every row has a clone size; where given, it reads once, few, many or a size class.

V: TRBV28; size: once; D: TRBD2; J: TRBJ2-1; DNA: TGTGCCAGCAGTTTTCGGGGGGGGGCCGAATTAAATGAGCAGTTCTTC; CDR3: CASSFRGGAELNEQFF
V: TRBV18; size: -; D: TRBD1; J: TRBJ1-1; DNA: TGTGCCAGCTCACCAAGACAGGGTCTCACTGAAGCTTTCTTT; CDR3: CASSPRQGLTEAFF
V: TRBV23-1; size: -; D: TRBD1; J: TRBJ2-5; DNA: TGCGCCAGCAGTCAAGCCGGGACAGAAGAGACCCAGTACTTC; CDR3: CASSQAGTEETQYF
V: TRBV18; size: -; D: -; J: TRBJ1-5; DNA: TGTGCCAGCTCACCAACCGGACTTTTGAGCAATCAGCCCCAGCATTTT; CDR3: CASSPTGLLSNQPQHF
V: TRBV27; size: -; D: TRBD2; J: TRBJ2-1; DNA: TGTGCCAGCAGTTCCCTTCTTAGCGGGAGGGCCTTGGATGAGCAGTTCTTC; CDR3: CASSSLLSGRALDEQFF
V: TRBV29-1; size: -; D: TRBD1; J: TRBJ2-5; DNA: TGCAGCGTCTCAGCGGGACAGGGGGGAGAGACCCAGTACTTC; CDR3: CSVSAGQGGETQYF
V: TRBV7-2; size: -; D: TRBD1; J: TRBJ2-2; DNA: TGTGCCAGCAGCTCCCGGGACAGAAACACCGGGGAGCTGTTTTTT; CDR3: CASSSRDRNTGELFF
V: TRBV30; size: -; D: TRBD2; J: TRBJ2-7; DNA: TGTGCCTGGAAACTAGCGGGAGAGAGCGAGCAGTACTTC; CDR3: CAWKLAGESEQYF
V: TRBV4-1; size: -; D: TRBD1; J: TRBJ2-7; DNA: TGCGCCAGCAGCCAAGTGGATTTTTTACCGGGGACAGCCTACGAGCAGTACTTC; CDR3: CASSQVDFLPGTAYEQYF
V: TRBV9; size: -; D: TRBD1; J: TRBJ2-2; DNA: TGTGCCAGCGGGACAGGGAGGAACACCGGGGAGCTGTTTTTT; CDR3: CASGTGRNTGELFF
V: TRBV30; size: -; D: -; J: TRBJ1-5; DNA: TGTGCCTGGAGCCAACGGGGGGTTGGCAATCAGCCCCAGCATTTT; CDR3: CAWSQRGVGNQPQHF
V: TRBV6-4; size: -; D: TRBD1; J: TRBJ1-5; DNA: TGTGCCAGCACAGACCCGCTTGTAGGGACAGGGAACAATCAGCCCCAGCATTTT; CDR3: CASTDPLVGTGNNQPQHF
V: TRBV19; size: -; D: TRBD1; J: TRBJ1-2; DNA: TGTGCCAGTAGTATTTCCGGGACAGGGGGCTTTGGCTATGGCTACACCTTC; CDR3: CASSISGTGGFGYGYTF
V: TRBV5-1; size: -; D: TRBD2; J: TRBJ2-1; DNA: TGCGCCAGCTGGGGACTAGCGGGGCTCGGTGAGCAGTTCTTC; CDR3: CASWGLAGLGEQFF
V: TRBV18; size: -; D: -; J: TRBJ1-2; DNA: TGTGCCAGCTCACCTGTCTCTCGGGGGGACCTAGCTAACTATGGCTACACCTTC; CDR3: CASSPVSRGDLANYGYTF
V: TRBV7-9; size: few; D: TRBD1; J: TRBJ2-2; DNA: TGTGCCCTTAAGGGGGGACAGGGGTTCGCCGGGGAGCTGTTTTTT; CDR3: CALKGGQGFAGELFF
V: TRBV10-1; size: once; D: -; J: TRBJ2-1; DNA: TGCGCCAGCAGTGCCAGCGGCAGCATCAATGAGCAGTTCTTC; CDR3: CASSASGSINEQFF
V: TRBV5-1; size: -; D: TRBD1; J: TRBJ1-1; DNA: TGCGCCAGCAGAACCGGGACAGGGCTCAGGGCCATGAACACTGAAGCTTTCTTT; CDR3: CASRTGTGLRAMNTEAFF
V: TRBV11-3; size: -; D: TRBD2; J: TRBJ2-1; DNA: TGTGCCAGCAGCCCTCCAACTAGCGGGAGCCGCAATGAGCAGTTCTTC; CDR3: CASSPPTSGSRNEQFF
V: TRBV7-2; size: -; D: -; J: TRBJ1-5; DNA: TGTGCCAGCAGCTTCTCGGAGGGTGGTCAGCCCCAGCATTTT; CDR3: CASSFSEGGQPQHF
V: TRBV5-1; size: -; D: -; J: TRBJ2-5; DNA: TGCGCCAGCAGCAATGACTACGAAGAGTACTTC; CDR3: CASSNDYEEYF
V: TRBV27; size: -; D: -; J: TRBJ1-1; DNA: TGTGCCAGCAGTTTGAGCCGGGGAGGCACTGAAGCTTTCTTT; CDR3: CASSLSRGGTEAFF
V: TRBV11-2; size: once; D: -; J: TRBJ2-6; DNA: TGTGCCAGCAGCTTACAGTCTTCTGGGGCCAACGTCCTGACTTTC; CDR3: CASSLQSSGANVLTF
V: TRBV28; size: -; D: -; J: TRBJ1-4; DNA: TGTGCCAGCAGTCCCCCCGGGAGGGCTTATGAAAAACTGTTTTTT; CDR3: CASSPPGRAYEKLFF
V: TRBV5-1; size: -; D: -; J: TRBJ1-4; DNA: TGCGCCAGCAGCTTGGTCAGGGGCAGTGGTGAAAAACTGTTTTTT; CDR3: CASSLVRGSGEKLFF
V: TRBV6-6; size: -; D: -; J: TRBJ2-5; DNA: TGTGCCAGCAAGGAGGGCGTGGAGACCCAGTACTTC; CDR3: CASKEGVETQYF
V: TRBV10-3; size: -; D: TRBD1; J: TRBJ1-1; DNA: TGTGCCATCAGGGGCACAGGGGCCCGAAGGGCTTTCTTT; CDR3: CAIRGTGARRAFF
V: TRBV5-1; size: -; D: TRBD1; J: TRBJ1-4; DNA: TGCGCCAGCAGCTTGGCACAGGGGGAGGTTGAAAAACTGTTTTTT; CDR3: CASSLAQGEVEKLFF
V: TRBV27; size: once; D: -; J: TRBJ2-1; DNA: TGTGCCAGCAGTCCCCGGAGGGGCTCCTACAATGAGCAGTTCTTC; CDR3: CASSPRRGSYNEQFF
V: TRBV5-6; size: -; D: -; J: TRBJ1-2; DNA: TGTGCCAGCAGCTTGTGGTGGCATAACTATGGCTACACCTTC; CDR3: CASSLWWHNYGYTF
V: TRBV7-8; size: once; D: -; J: TRBJ2-3; DNA: TGTGCCAGCAGCTTAGGACAGACAGATACGCAGTATTTT; CDR3: CASSLGQTDTQYF
V: TRBV7-2; size: -; D: TRBD1; J: TRBJ2-4; DNA: TGTGCCAGCAGCTTAGTTGGGACAGGAAAAAACATTCAGTACTTC; CDR3: CASSLVGTGKNIQYF
V: TRBV5-1; size: -; D: -; J: TRBJ2-5; DNA: TGCGCCAGCAGCTTGGAATTTAGGGGAACGGAGACCCAGTACTTC; CDR3: CASSLEFRGTETQYF
V: TRBV6-5; size: -; D: TRBD2; J: TRBJ2-7; DNA: TGTGCCAGCAGTTACTCCGGGACTACAACCTACGAGCAGTACTTC; CDR3: CASSYSGTTTYEQYF
V: TRBV2; size: -; D: -; J: TRBJ1-2; DNA: TGTGCCAGCAGGGTTGACCAGGGGTCTGGCTACACCTTC; CDR3: CASRVDQGSGYTF
V: TRBV19; size: -; D: TRBD1; J: TRBJ1-5; DNA: TGTGCCAGTAAAGACAGGGGGTGGCAGCCCCAGCATTTT; CDR3: CASKDRGWQPQHF
V: TRBV18; size: -; D: TRBD1; J: TRBJ1-2; DNA: TGTGCCAGCTCCCGGGACAGGGGGAACTATGGCTACACCTTC; CDR3: CASSRDRGNYGYTF
V: TRBV7-9; size: -; D: -; J: TRBJ2-7; DNA: TGTGCCAGCAGCTCAGCAGACACCTACGAGCAGTACTTC; CDR3: CASSSADTYEQYF
V: TRBV19; size: few; D: -; J: TRBJ2-2; DNA: TGTGCCAGTACCCCTCTAGTGAACACCGGGGAGCTGTTTTTT; CDR3: CASTPLVNTGELFF
V: TRBV28; size: -; D: TRBD2; J: TRBJ2-3; DNA: TGTGCCGTCAGTAGTACAGTAGCGGGAAGCACAGATACGCAGTATTTT; CDR3: CAVSSTVAGSTDTQYF
V: TRBV11-2; size: -; D: TRBD2; J: TRBJ2-1; DNA: TGTGCCAGCAGCTACAGGACTAGCGGGACGGTCTACAATGAGCAGTTCTTC; CDR3: CASSYRTSGTVYNEQFF
V: TRBV18; size: -; D: -; J: TRBJ2-1; DNA: TGTGCCAGCTCACTGGGGACTCTAGGGAATGAGCAGTTCTTC; CDR3: CASSLGTLGNEQFF
V: TRBV4-2; size: -; D: -; J: TRBJ1-5; DNA: TGTGCCAGCAGCCAAGACAGGAATAGCAATCAGCCCCAGCATTTT; CDR3: CASSQDRNSNQPQHF
V: TRBV5-5; size: -; D: -; J: TRBJ1-4; DNA: TGTGCCAGCAGCTTAGGGGCCGCGGGAGTGGTACTGTTTTTT; CDR3: CASSLGAAGVVLFF
V: TRBV2; size: once; D: -; J: TRBJ2-1; DNA: TGTGCCAGCAGTGAGGGGGGCTCCTACAATGAGCAGTTCTTC; CDR3: CASSEGGSYNEQFF
V: TRBV6-4; size: few; D: TRBD2; J: TRBJ2-2; DNA: TGTGCCAGCAGTGTGACGGGAGGAAGCACCGGGGAGCTGTTTTTT; CDR3: CASSVTGGSTGELFF
V: TRBV9; size: -; D: TRBD2; J: TRBJ2-3; DNA: TGTGCCAGCAACCTAGCGGGAAGGTTGGATACGCAGTATTTT; CDR3: CASNLAGRLDTQYF
V: TRBV11-3; size: -; D: TRBD1; J: TRBJ1-2; DNA: TGTGCCAGCAGCCCGGGGCCAGGGGGTGGCTACACCTTC; CDR3: CASSPGPGGGYTF